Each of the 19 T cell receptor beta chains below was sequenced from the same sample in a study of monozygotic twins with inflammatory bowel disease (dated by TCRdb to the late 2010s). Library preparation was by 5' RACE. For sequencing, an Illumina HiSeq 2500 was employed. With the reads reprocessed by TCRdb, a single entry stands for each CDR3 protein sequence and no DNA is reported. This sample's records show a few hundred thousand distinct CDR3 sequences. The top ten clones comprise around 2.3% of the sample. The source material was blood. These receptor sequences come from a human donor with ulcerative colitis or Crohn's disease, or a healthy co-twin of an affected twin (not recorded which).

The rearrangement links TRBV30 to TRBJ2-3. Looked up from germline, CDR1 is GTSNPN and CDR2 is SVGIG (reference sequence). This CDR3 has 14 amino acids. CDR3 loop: CAWSMVWGTDTQYF.

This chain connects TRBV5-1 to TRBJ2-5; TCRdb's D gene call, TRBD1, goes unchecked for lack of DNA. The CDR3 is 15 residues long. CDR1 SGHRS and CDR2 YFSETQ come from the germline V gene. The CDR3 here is CASSRTGRREETQYF.

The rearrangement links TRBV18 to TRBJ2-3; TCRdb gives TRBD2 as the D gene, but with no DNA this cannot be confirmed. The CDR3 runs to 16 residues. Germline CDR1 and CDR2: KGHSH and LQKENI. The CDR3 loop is CASSPRQAGVTDTQYF.

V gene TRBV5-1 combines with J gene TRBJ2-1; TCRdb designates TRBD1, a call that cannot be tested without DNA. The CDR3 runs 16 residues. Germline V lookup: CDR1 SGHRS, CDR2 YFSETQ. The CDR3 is CASSSGVRQAYNEQFF.

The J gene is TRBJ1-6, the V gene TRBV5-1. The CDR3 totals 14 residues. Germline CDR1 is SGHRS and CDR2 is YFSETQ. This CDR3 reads CASSLGRNNSPLHF.

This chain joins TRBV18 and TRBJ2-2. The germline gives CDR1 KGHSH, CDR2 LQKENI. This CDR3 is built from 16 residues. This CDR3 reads CASSPPSRSNTGELFF. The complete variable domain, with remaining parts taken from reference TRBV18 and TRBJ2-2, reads NAGVMQNPRHLVRRRGQEARLRCSPMKGHSHVYWYRQLPEEGLKFMVYLQKENIIDESGMPKERFSAEFPKEGPSILRIQQVVRGDSAAYFCASSPPSRSNTGELFFGEGSRLTVL.

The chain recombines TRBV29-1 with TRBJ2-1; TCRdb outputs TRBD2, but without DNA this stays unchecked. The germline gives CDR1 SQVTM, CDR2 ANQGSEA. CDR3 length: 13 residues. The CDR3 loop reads CSVEWLAGGEQFF.

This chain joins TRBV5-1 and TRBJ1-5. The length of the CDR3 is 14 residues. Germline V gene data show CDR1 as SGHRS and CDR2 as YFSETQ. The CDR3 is CASRPGPDNQPQHF.

CDR3 residues: CASSPDPTSGRSNTQYF. J is TRBJ2-3 and V is TRBV4-3; the TCRdb D gene call, TRBD2, has no DNA to confirm it. The CDR3 has 17 amino acids. In germline, CDR1 is LGHNA, CDR2 YSLEER.

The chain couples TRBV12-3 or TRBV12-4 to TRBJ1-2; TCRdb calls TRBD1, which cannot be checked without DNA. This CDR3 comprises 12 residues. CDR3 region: CASSPGPWGYTF.

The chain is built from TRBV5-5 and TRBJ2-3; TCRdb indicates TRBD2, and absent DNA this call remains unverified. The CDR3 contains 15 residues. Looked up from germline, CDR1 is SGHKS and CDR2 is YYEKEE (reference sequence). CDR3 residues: CASSTSGDHTDTQYF. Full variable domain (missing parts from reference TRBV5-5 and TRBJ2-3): DAGVTQSPTHLIKTRGQQVTLRCSPISGHKSVSWYQQVLGQGPQFIFQYYEKEERGRGNFPDRFSARQFPNYSSELNVNALLLGDSALYLCASSTSGDHTDTQYFGPGTRLTVL.

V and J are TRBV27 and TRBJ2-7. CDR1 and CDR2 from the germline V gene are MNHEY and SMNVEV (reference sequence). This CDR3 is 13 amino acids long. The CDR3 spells CASSLLEGYEQYF.

The CDR3 sequence: CASSGTSGGYTQYF. The J gene is TRBJ2-3, the V gene TRBV12-3 or TRBV12-4; TCRdb designates TRBD2, a call that cannot be tested without DNA. This CDR3 has 14 amino acids.

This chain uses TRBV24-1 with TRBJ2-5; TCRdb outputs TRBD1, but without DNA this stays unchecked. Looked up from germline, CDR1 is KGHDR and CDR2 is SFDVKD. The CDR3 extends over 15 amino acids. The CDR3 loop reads CATSDLWDSQETQYF.

CDR3 protein: CASSQFLDQPQHF. The V call is TRBV18, the J call TRBJ1-5. Germline lookup yields CDR1 KGHSH and CDR2 LQKENI. CDR3 size: 13 residues.

The CDR3 sequence: CASSSTPVREQFF. This chain links TRBV7-9 with TRBJ2-1; there is no DNA to check the TCRdb D call of TRBD1. Germline assignment: CDR1 SEHNR and CDR2 FQNEAQ (reference sequence). This CDR3 comprises 13 residues.

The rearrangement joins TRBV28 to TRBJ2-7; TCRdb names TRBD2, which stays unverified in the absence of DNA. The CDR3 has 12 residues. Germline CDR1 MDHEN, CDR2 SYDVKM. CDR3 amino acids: CASISVTYEQYF. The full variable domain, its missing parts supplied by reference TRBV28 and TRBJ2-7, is DVKVTQSSRYLVKRTGEKVFLECVQDMDHENMFWYRQDPGLGLRLIYFSYDVKMKEKGDIPEGYSVSREKKERFSLILESASTNQTSMYLCASISVTYEQYFGPGTRLTVT.

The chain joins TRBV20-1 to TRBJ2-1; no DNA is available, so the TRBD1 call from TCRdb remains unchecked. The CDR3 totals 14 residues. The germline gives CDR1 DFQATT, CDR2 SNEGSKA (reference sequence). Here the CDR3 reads CSAGLAGAYNEQFF.

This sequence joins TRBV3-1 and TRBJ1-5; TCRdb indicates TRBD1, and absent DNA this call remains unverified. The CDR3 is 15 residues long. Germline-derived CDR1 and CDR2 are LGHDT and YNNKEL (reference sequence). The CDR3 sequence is CASSQASQGYQPQHF.